These 29 T cell receptor beta chains came from one sample sequenced in a study of shared clonotypes between healthy human individuals. The repertoire was sequenced with immunoSEQ multiplex PCR; TCRdb's copy has only in-frame clones and lacks some. The repertoire holds about 1.4 million clones, about 96% seen once, with 1% to 1.5% in the top ten. The sequenced material came from naive CD4+ T cells sorted from blood. Subset noted: CD45RA+ positively selected. The receptors here all came from a man aged 30 to 45 in good health.

The chain joins TRBV28 to TRBJ1-5; no firm D call. The CDR3 contains 14 residues. Germline V gives CDR1 MDHEN, CDR2 SYDVKM. The CDR3 DNA reads as TGTGCTACCCACCTCGACACTAGCAATCAGCCCCAGCATTTT. As protein: CATHLDTSNQPQHF.

The chain is built from TRBV7-8 and TRBJ2-2, with 9 positions matching TRBD2. V lost 5 bases and J lost 6; bases outside the gene matches: 19. Germline V gives CDR1 SGHVS, CDR2 FQNEAQ. This CDR3 has 19 residues. DNA of the CDR3: TGTGCCAGCAGCCCCAGGAGGACAGTGGTAGCGGGAGAAGCCGGGGAGCTGTTTTTT. Its translation is CASSPRRTVVAGEAGELFF.

This chain joins TRBV18 and TRBJ2-3, with 10 bases matching TRBD1. This CDR3 spans 17 amino acids. The junction had 7 bases not matched to a gene; V was cut back by 3 bases and J by 1 base. Germline CDR1 reads KGHSH; CDR2 reads LQKENI. The CDR3 DNA reads TGTGCCAGCTCACCTCGATTGACAGGGGGCGGCACAGATACGCAGTATTTT. This sequence encodes CASSPRLTGGGTDTQYF.

This sequence joins TRBV5-4 and TRBJ2-2, with 8 bases lining up with TRBD2. Germline trimming cut 3 bases from V and 5 bases from J; bases unmatched to any gene: 9. The CDR3 has 16 amino acids. Germline V gene data show CDR1 as SGHNT and CDR2 as YYREEE (reference sequence). CDR3 coding DNA: TGTGCCAGCAGCTCCACCGGGACTAGTGGGACCGGGGAGCTGTTTTTT. Translation gives CASSSTGTSGTGELFF.

This sequence joins TRBV25-1 and TRBJ1-3; no reliable D call. CDR3 length equals 13 residues. Trimming took 4 bases from V and 8 from J, leaving 12 bases between them. The germline V gene has CDR1 MGHDK and CDR2 SYGVNS. The CDR3 nucleotides read TGTGCCAGCAGTGCAGCGGGTCGGGACACCATATATTTT. Residues: CASSAAGRDTIYF. Full variable domain (rest looked up from reference TRBV25-1 and TRBJ1-3): EADIYQTPRYLVIGTGKKITLECSQTMGHDKMYWYQQDPGMELHLIHYSYGVNSTEKGDLSSESTVSRIRTEHFPLTLESARPSHTSQYLCASSAAGRDTIYFGEGSWLTVV.

The V gene is TRBV10-1, the J gene TRBJ2-1, with 11 bases aligning to TRBD2. The CDR3 is 15 residues long. Unmatched junction bases numbered 1, after V lost 5 bases and J lost 1 base. The germline CDR1 and CDR2 sequences are WNHNN and SYGVQD (reference sequence). The chain's CDR3 is CASSTSGRSYNEQFF. The CDR3 DNA reads TGCGCCAGCAGTACTAGCGGGAGATCCTACAATGAGCAGTTCTTC.

This rearrangement joins TRBV5-1 to TRBJ2-2; D unclear. Trimming took off 0 bases at V and 4 bases at J, with 10 bases between the two ends. The germline gives CDR1 SGHRS, CDR2 YFSETQ. The CDR3 consists of 15 residues. This CDR3 is CASSLAASSTGELFF. CDR3 in DNA: TGCGCCAGCAGCTTGGCCGCTTCGAGCACCGGGGAGCTGTTTTTT.

This chain links TRBV29-1 with TRBJ1-2, with unresolved D. With 5 bases removed from V and 8 bases from J, the gap between germline ends came to 12 bases. CDR1 is SQVTM, CDR2 ANQGSEA, per germline. The CDR3 spans 11 residues. Here the CDR3 DNA reads TGCAGCGTTCAGAGGGATGAAGGCTACACCTTC. Protein product: CSVQRDEGYTF. The full variable domain, in which reference TRBV29-1 and TRBJ1-2 provide the parts outside the CDR3, is SAVISQKPSRDICQRGTSLTIQCQVDSQVTMMFWYRQQPGQSLTLIATANQGSEATYESGFVIDKFPISRPNLTFSTLTVSNMSPEDSSIYLCSVQRDEGYTFGSGTRLTVV.

The chain has TRBV5-4 and TRBJ2-1; 7 bases match TRBD2. J was trimmed by 7 bases and V by 0 bases; bases with no gene match: 4. The CDR3 sequence is 14 residues long. The V gene's germline CDR1 is SGHNT and CDR2 YYREEE (reference sequence). The CDR3 DNA follows: TGTGCCAGCAGCTTGGATCTGGGGGGGAATGAGCAGTTCTTC. Amino acid sequence: CASSLDLGGNEQFF.

The chain carries TRBV9 and TRBJ2-1; D tentatively fits TRBD1 or TRBD2 (5 bases each). Germline lookup yields CDR1 SGDLS and CDR2 YYNGEE. The CDR3 is 15 amino acids. Trimming cost V 4 bases and J 1 base, with 12 bases left between them. The CDR3 reads CASSPRGPSYNEQFF. CDR3 coding DNA: TGTGCCAGCAGCCCGAGGGGCCCTTCCTACAATGAGCAGTTCTTC.

The J gene is TRBJ2-1, the V gene TRBV19; the D is unclear. The CDR3 loop spans 12 amino acids. CDR1 LNHDA and CDR2 SQIVND come from the germline V gene (reference sequence). V was clipped by 1 base and J by 7 bases, with 5 bases between them. CDR3 sequence (DNA): TGTGCCAGTAGTATAGGATTAAATGAGCAGTTCTTC. Encoded protein: CASSIGLNEQFF.

This sequence joins TRBV5-1 and TRBJ1-1; no reliable D call. Germline values: CDR1 SGHRS, CDR2 YFSETQ. CDR3 length: 14 residues. The V end was cut by 4 bases, the J end by 5 bases, with 15 bases between. The CDR3 loop is CASSEDGLHTEAFF. DNA for the CDR3: TGCGCCAGCAGCGAGGACGGACTTCATACTGAAGCTTTCTTT.

With regard to this clone: The sample holds other DNA sequences that translate to the same CDR3. V and J are TRBV18 and TRBJ2-5, with D unresolved. The CDR3 consists of 12 residues. The germline CDR1 and CDR2 sequences are KGHSH and LQKENI. Trimming stripped 2 bases from V and 4 bases from J, with 5 bases between. CDR3 sequence reads: CASSPERETQYF. CDR3 nucleotide sequence: TGTGCCAGCTCACCAGAGAGAGAGACCCAGTACTTC.

The V and J genes are TRBV18 and TRBJ1-4; D is uncertain. V lost 1 base and J 13 bases, leaving 16 bases between the germline ends. CDR1 and CDR2 from the germline V gene are KGHSH and LQKENI. The CDR3 covers 14 residues. CDR3 bases: TGTGCCAGCTCACCACTGGGGAAAAGAAATGGACTGTTTTTT. This sequence encodes CASSPLGKRNGLFF.

The chain uses TRBV2 and TRBJ1-4; 7 positions agree with TRBD1. J gave up 8 bases and V 5 bases, and 8 bases lay outside the gene matches. The CDR3 totals 14 residues. Germline V gene sequence: CDR1 SNHLY, CDR2 FYNNEI. This chain's CDR3 is CASSRQGRDEKLFF. The CDR3 region has the DNA TGTGCCAGCAGTAGACAGGGTCGGGACGAAAAACTGTTTTTT.

This clone was picked up a small number of times. Other nucleotide sequences in the sample specify the same CDR3. V is TRBV29-1 and J is TRBJ2-3; TRBD2 matches 10 bases. There are 13 residues in the CDR3. The junction had 2 bases not matched to a gene; V was cut back by 5 bases and J by 3 bases. Germline CDR1 reads SQVTM; CDR2 reads ANQGSEA. The chain's CDR3 is CSVSGRGTDTQYF. CDR3 nucleotides: TGCAGCGTTAGCGGGAGGGGGACAGATACGCAGTATTTT.

The rearrangement uses TRBV25-1 and TRBJ2-1; D is perhaps TRBD1 (6 bases). This CDR3 has 15 amino acids. CDR1 is MGHDK, CDR2 SYGVNS, per germline. The ends were cut back, 2 bases at V and 1 base at J, with 9 bases in the middle. CDR3 nucleotide sequence: TGTGCCAGCAGTGAAATGGGGGCATCCTACAATGAGCAGTTCTTC. Protein: CASSEMGASYNEQFF.

The CDR3 nucleotides are TGTGCCAGCAGCTCAACAGGGAGCACAGATACGCAGTATTTT. Amino acids: CASSSTGSTDTQYF. V usage is TRBV7-7 and J usage is TRBJ2-3, with D possibly TRBD1 on 6 matching bases. The CDR3 runs to 14 residues. CDR1 is SSHAT, CDR2 FNYEAQ, per germline (reference sequence). Trimming removed 4 bases at V and 0 bases at J, with 8 bases between.

V is TRBV19 and J is TRBJ1-2; D remains unclear. V was clipped by 8 bases and J by 2 bases, with 12 bases between them. Looked up from germline, CDR1 is LNHDA and CDR2 is SQIVND (reference sequence). The CDR3 length is 13 residues. CDR3 bases: TGTGCCAGTCAAGAGGGATTCAACTATGGCTACACCTTC. Protein: CASQEGFNYGYTF.

With regard to this clone: The sample carries other DNA sequences with the same CDR3. V gene TRBV29-1 combines with J gene TRBJ1-1; possible D gene TRBD1, 5 bases. This CDR3 spans 13 amino acids. The ends were cut back, 3 bases at V and 0 bases at J, with 8 bases in the middle. The germline CDR1 and CDR2 sequences are SQVTM and ANQGSEA. CDR3 bases: TGCAGCGTTGAGGGACGGTTGAACACTGAAGCTTTCTTT. This translates into CSVEGRLNTEAFF. Looking up the rest from reference TRBV29-1 and TRBJ1-1 gives the full variable domain: SAVISQKPSRDICQRGTSLTIQCQVDSQVTMMFWYRQQPGQSLTLIATANQGSEATYESGFVIDKFPISRPNLTFSTLTVSNMSPEDSSIYLCSVEGRLNTEAFFGQGTRLTVV.

The chain carries TRBV5-1 and TRBJ2-2; TRBD2 is a possible D gene (5 bases). Germline CDR1 is SGHRS and CDR2 is YFSETQ. This CDR3 region has 16 residues. The V gene lost 1 base and the J gene lost 0 bases, with 10 bases spanning the gap. The CDR3 is CASSLIDYTNTGELFF. The CDR3 nucleotides read TGCGCCAGCAGCTTGATAGACTACACGAACACCGGGGAGCTGTTTTTT.

The chain joins TRBV30 to TRBJ2-1; unclear D gene. Germline lookup yields CDR1 GTSNPN and CDR2 SVGIG (reference sequence). CDR3 length: 14 residues. V was trimmed by 0 bases and J by 9 bases, leaving 15 bases between them. CDR3 protein: CAWSVSASVSEQFF. The CDR3, as DNA: TGTGCCTGGAGTGTAAGCGCCAGCGTCAGTGAGCAGTTCTTC. Full variable domain (outside the CDR3, taken from reference TRBV30 and TRBJ2-1): SQTIHQWPATLVQPVGSPLSLECTVEGTSNPNLYWYRQAAGRGLQLLFYSVGIGQISSEVPQNLSASRPQDRQFILSSKKLLLSDSGFYLCAWSVSASVSEQFFGPGTRLTVL.

This chain links TRBV6-6 with TRBJ2-6; D call uncertain. Per the germline V gene, CDR1 is MNHNY and CDR2 is SVGAGI (reference sequence). The CDR3 is made up of 14 amino acids. The V gene lost 6 bases and the J gene lost 1 base, with 7 bases spanning the gap. The chain's CDR3 is CASSPASGANVLTF. CDR3 coding DNA: TGTGCCAGCAGCCCAGCGTCTGGGGCCAACGTCCTGACTTTC.

The chain employs TRBV28 and TRBJ2-3; tentative D call: TRBD2 (7 bases). The CDR3 consists of 17 residues. V dropped 4 bases and J dropped 5 bases, with 22 bases sitting between them. The germline gives CDR1 MDHEN, CDR2 SYDVKM. The chain's CDR3 is CASSSPSGLGGRDTQYF. For the CDR3, the DNA is TGTGCCAGCAGTTCCCCGAGCGGACTAGGGGGAAGAGATACGCAGTATTTT.

This clone was detected once. The chain has TRBV11-2 and TRBJ2-3; 7 bases are shared with TRBD2. This CDR3 comprises 17 residues. From germline, CDR1 is SGHAT and CDR2 FQNNGV. Trimming cost V 1 base and J 0 bases; bases outside gene matches: 7. CDR3 amino acids: CASSLVAGVISTDTQYF. DNA for the CDR3: TGTGCCAGCAGCTTAGTGGCGGGGGTTATTAGCACAGATACGCAGTATTTT.

This rearrangement joins TRBV6-6 to TRBJ1-2, with unresolved D. Germline CDR1 MNHNY, CDR2 SVGAGI (reference sequence). V was shortened by 5 bases and J by 6 bases, with 13 bases between the two germline ends. This CDR3 contains 13 residues. CDR3 bases: TGTGCCAGCAGTCAGGAGACGACACATGGCTACACCTTC. It specifies CASSQETTHGYTF.

The sample holds one count of this clone. Compared with germline, one end of the junction differs, possibly owing to a read error. The CDR3 reads CASSDSWRSSQGGLFF. The CDR3 nucleotides are TGTGCCAGCAGTGATTCTTGGCGGAGTTCTCAGGGGGGGCTGTTTTTT. V and J are TRBV6-1 and TRBJ2-2; a weak D match, TRBD1 (7 bases). CDR3 length equals 16 residues. Per germline, CDR1 MNHNS and CDR2 SASEGT.

The chain carries TRBV2 and TRBJ2-7; D gene uncertain. The V gene's germline CDR1 is SNHLY and CDR2 FYNNEI. This CDR3 is built from 11 residues. Between the trimmed V and J ends, which lost 5 bases and 5 bases, there was a span of 7 bases. The CDR3 region is CASSRFDEQYF. DNA of the CDR3: TGTGCCAGCAGTCGGTTTGACGAGCAGTACTTC.

V gene TRBV28 combines with J gene TRBJ2-3; 7 bases agree with TRBD1. Germline CDR1 MDHEN, CDR2 SYDVKM. The CDR3 totals 15 residues. V trimming: 8 bases; J trimming: 5 bases; junction bases outside the gene matches: 13. DNA of the CDR3: TGTGCCAGCTTCTCGACAGGGAGTCCCGGAGATACGCAGTATTTT. Protein product: CASFSTGSPGDTQYF.